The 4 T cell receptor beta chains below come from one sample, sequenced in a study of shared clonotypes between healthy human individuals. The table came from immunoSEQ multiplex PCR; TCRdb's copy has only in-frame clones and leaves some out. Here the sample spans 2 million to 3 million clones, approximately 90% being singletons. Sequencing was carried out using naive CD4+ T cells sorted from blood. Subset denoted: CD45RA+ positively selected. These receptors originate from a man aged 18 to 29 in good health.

In DNA form, the CDR3 reads TGTGCCAGCTCGCTGGAGTCCCTCCCCACTGGGGCCAACGTCCTGACTTTC. Translated: CASSLESLPTGANVLTF. The rearrangement joins TRBV18 to TRBJ2-6; unclear D gene. V was shortened by 6 bases and J by 2 bases, with 17 bases between the two germline ends. The CDR3 has 17 amino acids. Germline CDR1 KGHSH, CDR2 LQKENI.

This chain's CDR3 is CALGVSRTDTQYF. CDR3 bases: TGTGCCCTGGGGGTTTCGCGCACAGATACGCAGTATTTT. The genes are TRBV30 and TRBJ2-3, with D possibly called TRBD1 or TRBD2 (5 bases each). The CDR3 has 13 amino acids. Germline CDR1 reads GTSNPN; CDR2 reads SVGIG (reference sequence). The V end lost 8 bases, the J end lost 1 base, and 13 bases lay between the germline ends.

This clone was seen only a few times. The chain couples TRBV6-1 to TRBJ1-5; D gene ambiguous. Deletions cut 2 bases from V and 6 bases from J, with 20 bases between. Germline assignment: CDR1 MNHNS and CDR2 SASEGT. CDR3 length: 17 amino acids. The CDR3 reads CASSEYTLIGSVQPQHF. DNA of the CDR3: TGTGCCAGCAGTGAATATACTCTGATAGGCAGCGTTCAGCCCCAGCATTTT.

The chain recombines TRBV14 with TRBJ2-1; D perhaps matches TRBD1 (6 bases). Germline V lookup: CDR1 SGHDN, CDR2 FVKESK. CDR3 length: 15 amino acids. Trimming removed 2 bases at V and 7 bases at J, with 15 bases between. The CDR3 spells CASSQIGQGMNEQFF. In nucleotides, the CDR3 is TGTGCCAGCAGCCAAATTGGGCAGGGGATGAATGAGCAGTTCTTC.